A single sample is the source of the 32 T cell receptor beta chains below, sequenced in a study of blood T cell repertoires in COVID-19. Profiling relied on immunoSEQ multiplex PCR, and the TCRdb table lists in-frame clones only, not all of them. The sample includes roughly 200,000 clones, about 89% of them seen just once. The specimen sequenced was peripheral blood. The source of these receptors is a man aged 40-49 years with acute or convalescent COVID-19.

This clone was found once. This chain uses TRBV6-5 with TRBJ1-2; D gene ambiguous. V lost 10 bases and J 12 bases, leaving 18 bases between the germline ends. This CDR3 has 11 amino acids. CDR1 is MNHEY and CDR2 is SVGAGI in the germline V gene. DNA for the CDR3: TGTGCCATCGGATTCTCCGGGAACCACACCTTC. Translation gives CAIGFSGNHTF.

Only a few counts were recorded for this clone. The V call is TRBV6-5, the J call TRBJ1-5; D possibly corresponds to TRBD1 (5 bases). This CDR3 region has 14 residues. Germline CDR1 is MNHEY and CDR2 is SVGAGI. The germline V and J ends were trimmed by 4 bases and 0 bases, with 7 bases remaining between them. The CDR3 reads CASSSGNSNQPQHF. CDR3 nucleotides: TGTGCCAGCAGTTCAGGGAATAGCAATCAGCCCCAGCATTTT.

This sequence joins TRBV19 and TRBJ2-7; no definite D call. Trimming took 4 bases from V and 4 from J, leaving 5 bases between them. CDR3 length: 11 residues. Germline CDR1 reads LNHDA; CDR2 reads SQIVND (reference sequence). The CDR3 region has the DNA TGTGCCAGTAGTAACGGGTACGAGCAGTACTTC. Encoded protein: CASSNGYEQYF.

J is TRBJ2-7 and V is TRBV7-8, with a tentative D call TRBD2 (5 bases). CDR1 is SGHVS and CDR2 is FQNEAQ in the germline V gene. This CDR3 is 17 amino acids long. The V gene lost 2 bases and the J gene lost 2 bases, with 19 bases spanning the gap. The chain's CDR3 is CASSLSPAGGGAYEQYF. DNA for the CDR3: TGTGCCAGCAGCTTATCCCCGGCGGGCGGAGGAGCCTACGAGCAGTACTTC.

The CDR3 DNA reads TGTGCCAGCAGTCCCAGGGGGTTGGCAGAGACCCAGTACTTC. It yields the protein CASSPRGLAETQYF. The J gene is TRBJ2-5, the V gene TRBV7-9; 7 positions match TRBD1. Germline CDR1 and CDR2: SEHNR and FQNEAQ (reference sequence). V shed 6 bases and J 4 bases; nucleotides not matched to a gene: 8. This CDR3 comprises 14 residues.

This clone was counted between two and nine times. The J gene is TRBJ2-1, the V gene TRBV30; TRBD1 is a possible D gene (5 bases). The CDR3 has 14 residues. The V end lost 3 bases, the J end lost 2 bases, and 11 bases lay between the germline ends. CDR1 GTSNPN and CDR2 SVGIG come from the germline V gene (reference sequence). CDR3: CAWRGLETYNEQFF. The CDR3 region has the DNA TGTGCCTGGAGGGGGCTTGAGACCTACAATGAGCAGTTCTTC.

V usage is TRBV27 and J usage is TRBJ2-7; 7 bases agree with TRBD1. CDR1 MNHEY and CDR2 SMNVEV come from the germline V gene (reference sequence). With V trimmed by 5 bases and J by 2 bases, 6 bases remained unmatched. The CDR3 length is 14 residues. CDR3 loop: CASSTHRGPYEQYF. The CDR3, as DNA: TGTGCCAGCAGTACGCACAGGGGTCCCTACGAGCAGTACTTC.

The CDR3 region is CASSQDIPRDGYTF. The CDR3 nucleotides are TGTGCCAGCAGCCAAGATATACCCCGAGATGGCTACACCTTC. This chain joins TRBV4-2 and TRBJ1-2; unclear D gene. Germline V gene sequence: CDR1 LGHNA, CDR2 YNFKEQ. Trimming pared 0 bases from V and 6 bases from J, leaving 11 bases between. This CDR3 spans 14 amino acids.

V and J are TRBV7-9 and TRBJ2-7; unclear D gene. This CDR3 contains 13 residues. V was pared by 8 bases and J by 0 bases, with 11 bases between. From germline, CDR1 is SEHNR and CDR2 FQNEAQ (reference sequence). CDR3 DNA sequence: TGTGCCAGCGTCTCCAGTTCCTCCTACGAGCAGTACTTC. Protein: CASVSSSSYEQYF.

This clone has a single count. V usage is TRBV9 and J usage is TRBJ2-3; D is ambiguous. The CDR3 length is 15 residues. Germline V lookup: CDR1 SGDLS, CDR2 YYNGEE. The V and J ends lost 3 bases and 3 bases respectively, with 14 bases between them. The CDR3 coding sequence is TGTGCCAGCAGCGGAGCCACAACGGGTACAGATACGCAGTATTTT. Its translation: CASSGATTGTDTQYF.

The rearrangement links TRBV30 to TRBJ1-1; the match to TRBD1 covers 8 bases. Germline V gene sequence: CDR1 GTSNPN, CDR2 SVGIG (reference sequence). After removal of 1 base from V and 5 bases from J, the junction contained 3 bases not matched to a gene. The CDR3 runs 13 residues. The CDR3 DNA reads as TGTGCCTGGAGTGCGACAGGGGAAACTGAAGCTTTCTTT. It specifies CAWSATGETEAFF.

Worth noting for this clone: Other DNA variants within this sample encode the same CDR3. V usage is TRBV4-1 and J usage is TRBJ1-6; D ambiguous. V was clipped by 4 bases and J by 0 bases, with 4 bases between them. CDR1 and CDR2 from the germline V gene are MGHRA and YSYEKL. CDR3 length: 14 residues. The CDR3 protein is CASSPGSYNSPLHF. CDR3 sequence (DNA): TGCGCCAGCAGCCCGGGCTCCTATAATTCACCCCTCCACTTT.

This clone showed up just a few times. This rearrangement joins TRBV27 to TRBJ1-4; 7 positions agree with TRBD1. This CDR3 is built from 15 residues. Germline CDR1 and CDR2: MNHEY and SMNVEV (reference sequence). J was trimmed by 4 bases and V by 2 bases; bases with no gene match: 4. In DNA, the CDR3 is TGTGCCAGCAGTTTAAGCTACAGGGGTAATGAAAAACTGTTTTTT. Encoded protein: CASSLSYRGNEKLFF.

This chain connects TRBV24-1 to TRBJ2-1; TRBD2 matches at 10 bases. J was trimmed by 12 bases and V by 3 bases; bases with no gene match: 4. Per the germline V gene, CDR1 is KGHDR and CDR2 is SFDVKD. The CDR3 length is 13 residues. The CDR3 region is CATSDTSGARQFF. Here the CDR3 DNA reads TGTGCCACCAGTGATACTAGCGGGGCCCGGCAGTTCTTC.

J is TRBJ2-7 and V is TRBV5-5; TRBD1 agrees at 7 bases. Germline-derived CDR1 and CDR2 are SGHKS and YYEKEE (reference sequence). CDR3 length equals 14 residues. The V and J ends lost 1 base and 6 bases, in that order; junction bases with no gene match: 7. For the CDR3, the DNA is TGTGCCAGCAGCTTGTTGTTCGCAGGGGGCGAGCAGTACTTC. This translates into CASSLLFAGGEQYF.

This chain joins TRBV7-2 and TRBJ1-3; the D gene is possibly TRBD1 (5 bases). The germline gives CDR1 SGHTA, CDR2 FQGNSA. V lost 0 bases and J lost 4, with 10 bases in between. The CDR3 contains 15 residues. CDR3 in DNA: TGTGCCAGCAGCTTAGCCAGGGTCTCCGGAAACACCATATATTTT. Amino acid sequence: CASSLARVSGNTIYF.

The chain joins TRBV2 to TRBJ1-5; 11 bases are shared with TRBD1. The CDR3 has 13 amino acids. With 6 bases clipped from V and 9 bases from J, the junction kept 4 bases outside the gene matches. Germline-derived CDR1 and CDR2 are SNHLY and FYNNEI. CDR3 protein: CASSRDRGGPQHF. The CDR3 DNA sequence: TGTGCCAGCAGCCGGGACAGGGGGGGGCCCCAGCATTTT.

The count of this clone is one. The genes are TRBV5-4 and TRBJ1-1, with TRBD1 matching 11 bases. V lost 1 base to trimming and J lost 4 bases; unmatched junction nucleotides: 3. The length of the CDR3 is 15 residues. Germline CDR1 reads SGHNT; CDR2 reads YYREEE (reference sequence). CDR3 in DNA: TGTGCCAGCAGCTTGTTCGGGACAGGGGGCACTGAAGCTTTCTTT. It specifies CASSLFGTGGTEAFF.

The chain employs TRBV4-2 and TRBJ2-7; possibly TRBD2 for D (6 bases). The germline V gene has CDR1 LGHNA and CDR2 YNFKEQ. The CDR3 consists of 16 residues. Trimming removed 0 bases at V and 1 base at J, with 13 bases between. This CDR3 is CASSQDAFGLSYEQYF. The CDR3 nucleotides are TGTGCCAGCAGCCAAGACGCTTTCGGACTATCCTACGAGCAGTACTTC.

The chain employs TRBV5-1 and TRBJ2-3; maybe TRBD1 (5 bases). The germline V and J ends were trimmed by 0 bases and 3 bases, with 14 bases remaining between them. The CDR3 is 16 residues long. CDR1 is SGHRS and CDR2 is YFSETQ in the germline V gene. The DNA for the CDR3 is TGCGCCAGCAGCTTGGAGGCAGGGCGGTTGACAGATACGCAGTATTTT. This translates into CASSLEAGRLTDTQYF.

This clone has just one count. The chain couples TRBV7-6 to TRBJ2-2; D remains ambiguous. The CDR3 extends over 14 amino acids. With 3 bases removed from V and 1 base from J, the gap between germline ends came to 6 bases. In germline, CDR1 is SGHVS, CDR2 FNYEAQ. The DNA of the CDR3 is TGTGCCAGCAGCTTGCCAGGGAACACCGGGGAGCTGTTTTTT. Encoded protein: CASSLPGNTGELFF.

The gene calls are TRBV15 and TRBJ2-5; 7 bases align to TRBD1. The V segment lost 3 bases and the J segment 2 bases; nucleotides outside the gene matches: 9. CDR3 length: 16 amino acids. Germline CDR1 is LNHNV and CDR2 is YYDKDF (reference sequence). This CDR3 is CATSSTKRDRQETQYF. The CDR3 bases are TGTGCCACCAGCAGCACCAAGAGGGACAGACAAGAGACCCAGTACTTC.

The chain couples TRBV5-1 to TRBJ2-2, with D possibly being TRBD2 (5 bases). The germline V gene has CDR1 SGHRS and CDR2 YFSETQ. CDR3 size: 15 residues. Trimming pared 3 bases from V and 2 bases from J, leaving 11 bases between. CDR3 nucleotides: TGCGCCAGCAGCTCAGTGGGAGTAAACACCGGGGAGCTGTTTTTT. Translating gives CASSSVGVNTGELFF.

V usage is TRBV10-1 and J usage is TRBJ2-5, with TRBD2 matching over 8 bases. Germline trimming cut 4 bases from V and 5 bases from J; bases unmatched to any gene: 18. The CDR3 is 18 residues long. The germline V gene has CDR1 WNHNN and CDR2 SYGVQD (reference sequence). The CDR3, as DNA: TGCGCCAGCAGTGGAAAGGCGGGGGGAATTTCAACTTCGGAGACCCAGTACTTC. Its translation is CASSGKAGGISTSETQYF.

The chain employs TRBV30 and TRBJ2-5, with 13 bases that match TRBD2. Looked up from germline, CDR1 is GTSNPN and CDR2 is SVGIG (reference sequence). This CDR3 region has 15 residues. The trim removed 2 bases at V and 4 bases at J, leaving 4 bases unmatched. Here the CDR3 DNA reads TGTGCCTGGAGTTCCGGACTAGCGGGGGCAGAGACCCAGTACTTC. Protein product: CAWSSGLAGAETQYF.

This clone was counted once. This rearrangement joins TRBV7-3 to TRBJ2-7, with 14 bases matching TRBD2. CDR3 length: 15 residues. The ends lost 5 bases at V and 6 bases at J; junction bases unmatched: 6. Per germline, CDR1 SGHTA and CDR2 FQGTGA. CDR3 nucleotide sequence: TGTGCCAGCAGCCAGGGACTAGCGGGGGACCGCGAGCAGTACTTC. Its protein is CASSQGLAGDREQYF.

The chain is built from TRBV29-1 and TRBJ2-7, with TRBD1 identical over 9 bases. Per the germline V gene, CDR1 is SQVTM and CDR2 is ANQGSEA. The CDR3 is made up of 13 amino acids. Losses at the gene ends were 7 bases for V and 5 bases for J; bases not matched to a gene: 9. CDR3: CSASGTGHDEQYF. The CDR3 DNA is TGCAGCGCATCGGGGACAGGGCACGACGAGCAGTACTTC.

This clone was counted between two and nine times. V usage is TRBV12-5 and J usage is TRBJ2-1, with a weak D call TRBD2 (6 bases). The CDR3 loop spans 17 amino acids. CDR1 LGHNT and CDR2 FRNRAP come from the germline V gene. The ends were cut back, 1 base at V and 3 bases at J, with 16 bases in the middle. In DNA form, the CDR3 reads TGTGCTAGTGGTTTGGGTGTACGTGGGGGGAACTACAATGAGCAGTTCTTC. The encoded protein is CASGLGVRGGNYNEQFF.

This clone appeared a single time. The chain links TRBV7-9 to TRBJ1-4, with 7 bases lining up with TRBD1. Trimming at V came to 4 bases and at J to 7 bases, leaving 18 bases not matched to a gene. Germline V gene data show CDR1 as SEHNR and CDR2 as FQNEAQ (reference sequence). The CDR3 is made up of 18 amino acids. CDR3 sequence reads: CASSSDRDSLLRGEKLFF. The CDR3 bases are TGTGCCAGCAGCTCCGACCGGGACAGTCTTTTGAGGGGTGAAAAACTGTTTTTT.

The chain has TRBV4-3 and TRBJ2-7; perhaps TRBD2 as D (6 bases). Trimming removed 5 bases at V and 6 bases at J, with 11 bases between. The CDR3 has 12 residues. Looked up from germline, CDR1 is LGHNA and CDR2 is YSLEER. The DNA for the CDR3 is TGCGCCAGCAGCTCCCGACTAGTCGAGCAGTACTTC. Residues: CASSSRLVEQYF.

The chain has TRBV7-2 and TRBJ1-5, with no clear D. Germline CDR1 reads SGHTA; CDR2 reads FQGNSA. This CDR3 spans 13 amino acids. CDR3 amino acids: CATRRSSNQPQHF. In DNA, the CDR3 is TGTGCGACGAGGAGATCTAGCAATCAGCCCCAGCATTTT. Full variable domain (outside the CDR3, taken from reference TRBV7-2 and TRBJ1-5): GAGVSQSPSNKVTEKGKDVELRCDPISGHTALYWYRQSLGQGLEFLIYFQGNSAPDKSGLPSDRFSAERTGGSVSTLTIQRTQQEDSAVYLCATRRSSNQPQHFGDGTRLSIL.

The V and J genes are TRBV5-1 and TRBJ2-4, with D unresolved. The CDR3 has 15 amino acids. The V and J ends lost 0 bases and 0 bases respectively, with 7 bases between them. Per germline, CDR1 SGHRS and CDR2 YFSETQ. CDR3 DNA sequence: TGCGCCAGCAGCTTGGGACAAATAGCCAAAAACATTCAGTACTTC. This gives the protein CASSLGQIAKNIQYF.